The clone carrying this T cell receptor beta chain was detected many times. Its specificity is unknown. The sample is drawn from a study of Graves' ophthalmopathy and Graves' hyperthyroidism. The study, taken as a whole, reports: The model predicted ophthalmopathy progression with 70.59% sensitivity and approximately 72% specificity.

PBMCs were isolated by Ficoll-Paque density gradient centrifugation, using roughly 9.7 ml of fresh peripheral blood as the starting material. Amplified TCR beta CDR3 regions were obtained using RNA transcripts as template. First-round RT-PCR relied on HTBI primers, and a second-round multiplex PCR came next. TCRdb passed the multiplex PCR reads through MiXCR, listing each CDR3 protein once. The table shows about 620,000 distinct CDR3 sequences, with 20% to 25% occurring only once. Germline CDR1 reads SNHLY; CDR2 reads FYNNEI. The CDR3 consists of 16 residues. V lost 4 bases to trimming and J lost 4 bases, with 19 bases between them.

The sequence derives from a woman in her late teens or twenties with stable Graves' hyperthyroidism. Some clones in this sample may be carry-over from other donors' samples. The chain joins TRBV2 to TRBJ2-5; D might be TRBD1 (5 bases). Sequenced material: peripheral blood. In DNA, the CDR3 is TGTGCCAGCAGTGCTTTGACAGCTGGATTATCAGAGACCCAGTACTTC. Its translation is CASSALTAGLSETQYF. Supplemented by reference TRBV2 and TRBJ2-5, the full variable domain reads EPEVTQTPSHQVTQMGQEVILRCVPISNHLYFYWYRQILGQKVEFLVSFYNNEISEKSEIFDDQFSVERPDGSNFTLKIRSTKLEDSAMYFCASSALTAGLSETQYFGPGTRLLVL.